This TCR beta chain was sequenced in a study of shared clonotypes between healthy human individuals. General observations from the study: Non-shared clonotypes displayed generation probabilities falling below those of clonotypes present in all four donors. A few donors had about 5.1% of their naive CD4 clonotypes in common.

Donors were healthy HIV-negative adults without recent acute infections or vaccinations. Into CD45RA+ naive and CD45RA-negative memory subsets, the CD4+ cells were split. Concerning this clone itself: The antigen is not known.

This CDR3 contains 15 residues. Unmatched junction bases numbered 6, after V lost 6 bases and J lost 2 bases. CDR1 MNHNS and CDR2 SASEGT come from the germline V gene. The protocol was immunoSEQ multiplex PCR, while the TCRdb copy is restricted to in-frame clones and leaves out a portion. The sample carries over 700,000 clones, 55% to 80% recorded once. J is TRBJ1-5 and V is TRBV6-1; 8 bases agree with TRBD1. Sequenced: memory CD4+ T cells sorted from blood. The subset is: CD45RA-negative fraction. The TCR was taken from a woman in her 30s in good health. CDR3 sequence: CASRDPGQGNQPQHF. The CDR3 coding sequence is TGTGCCAGCAGAGACCCGGGACAGGGCAATCAGCCCCAGCATTTT.